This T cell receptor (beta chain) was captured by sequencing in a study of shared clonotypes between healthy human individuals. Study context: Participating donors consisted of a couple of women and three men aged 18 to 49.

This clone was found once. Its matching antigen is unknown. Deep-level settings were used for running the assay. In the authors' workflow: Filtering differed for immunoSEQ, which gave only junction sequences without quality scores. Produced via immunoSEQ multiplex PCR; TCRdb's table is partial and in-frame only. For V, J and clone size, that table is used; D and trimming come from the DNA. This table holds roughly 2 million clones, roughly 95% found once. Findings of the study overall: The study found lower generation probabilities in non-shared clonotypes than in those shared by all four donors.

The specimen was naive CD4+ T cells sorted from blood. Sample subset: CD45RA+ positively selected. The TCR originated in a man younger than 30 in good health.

In DNA form, the CDR3 reads TGCGCCAGCAGTACGGGACAGTCGTTCAACGAGCAGTACTTC. Translated, it gives CASSTGQSFNEQYF. This chain uses TRBV5-1 with TRBJ2-7; 7 bases fit TRBD1. The CDR3 covers 14 residues. Looked up from germline, CDR1 is SGHRS and CDR2 is YFSETQ. V was clipped by 5 bases and J by 5 bases; unmatched bases: 10.